A selection of T cell receptor beta chains follows, all from one sample in a study of human CD8 memory T cell subsets. TCRdb re-called the 5' RACE reads and shows each CDR3 protein once, DNA omitted. The sample is made up of 15,000 to 20,000 distinct CDR3 sequences, and the top ten hold around 5.4% of it. The specimen was CD8+ stem-like memory T cells (TSCM and TCM) sorted from PBMCs. These receptors were obtained from a human donor in good health. Each CDR3 is given with its conserved first and last residue. A row's size may be missing; if present it is once, few, many or a size class.

size: -
J: TRBJ1-1
V: TRBV6-5
CDR3: CASSYSGGLEAFF

size: -
J: TRBJ2-1
V: TRBV20-1
CDR3: CSARDKMVAETYNEQFF

size: -
J: TRBJ1-1
V: TRBV29-1
CDR3: CSVGTGTGNTEAFF

size: -
J: TRBJ1-2
V: TRBV27
CDR3: CASSSDRLIDGYTF

size: -
J: TRBJ2-1
V: TRBV7-3
CDR3: CASSLVRGNEQFF

size: -
J: TRBJ2-1
V: TRBV27
CDR3: CASSITSGDNEQFF

size: -
J: TRBJ2-4
V: TRBV5-4
CDR3: CASSLDGMLAKNIQYF

size: -
J: TRBJ2-2
V: TRBV12-3/TRBV12-4
CDR3: CASSFGANTGELFF

size: -
J: TRBJ1-1
V: TRBV20-1
CDR3: CSARDNRDAEAFF

size: -
J: TRBJ2-5
V: TRBV11-3
CDR3: CASSLDGGQGYQETQYF

size: medium-sized
J: TRBJ1-1
V: TRBV7-9
CDR3: CASSSVRTGFMNTEAFF

size: -
J: TRBJ2-2
V: TRBV4-1
CDR3: CASSQDGPQTNTGELFF

size: -
J: TRBJ2-7
V: TRBV7-8
CDR3: CASSPPAYYEQYF

size: medium-sized
J: TRBJ2-5
V: TRBV7-9
CDR3: CASSLAGDRGEGTQYF

size: -
J: TRBJ2-3
V: TRBV25-1
CDR3: CASSLPSGRISTDTQYF

size: -
J: TRBJ1-5
V: TRBV28
CDR3: CASSPTYRSGPQHF

size: medium-sized
J: TRBJ2-5
V: TRBV3-1
CDR3: CASSQGLAGQETQYF

size: -
J: TRBJ1-2
V: TRBV5-1
CDR3: CASSPGTESYGYTF

size: -
J: TRBJ2-1
V: TRBV19
CDR3: CASSISDSYNEQFF

size: -
J: TRBJ2-3
V: TRBV19
CDR3: CASSVGNTDTQYF

size: -
J: TRBJ2-5
V: TRBV6-2/TRBV6-3
CDR3: CASSPLDREETQYF

size: -
J: TRBJ2-1
V: TRBV7-2
CDR3: CASSLQLVPYNEQFF

size: -
J: TRBJ2-5
V: TRBV4-3
CDR3: CASSPFGAGEQETQYF

size: -
J: TRBJ2-2
V: TRBV7-8
CDR3: CASSPTIKLDTGELFF

size: -
J: TRBJ2-7
V: TRBV4-1
CDR3: CASSQELEGADYEQYF

size: medium-sized
J: TRBJ1-4
V: TRBV29-1
CDR3: CSVEFPGKDEKLFF

size: -
J: TRBJ2-1
V: TRBV2
CDR3: CASSEGQAGGNEQFF

size: medium-sized
J: TRBJ1-1
V: TRBV7-3
CDR3: CASSQGTEAFF

size: -
J: TRBJ2-3
V: TRBV29-1
CDR3: CSVDPTAREDTQYF

size: -
J: TRBJ2-5
V: TRBV6-5
CDR3: CASSSGLGNQETQYF

size: -
J: TRBJ1-1
V: TRBV20-1
CDR3: CSAREQGAMNTEAFF

size: -
J: TRBJ2-1
V: TRBV29-1
CDR3: CSVMRGSSYNEQFF

size: medium-sized
J: TRBJ2-7
V: TRBV29-1
CDR3: CSVILSWTSLFYEQYF

size: -
J: TRBJ2-2
V: TRBV27
CDR3: CASSFWAGTGELFF

size: -
J: TRBJ1-5
V: TRBV27
CDR3: CASSFQGQQPQHF

size: -
J: TRBJ1-5
V: TRBV25-1
CDR3: CASSPPGNQPQHF

size: -
J: TRBJ2-7
V: TRBV4-3
CDR3: CASSQGEGPTYEQYF

size: -
J: TRBJ2-7
V: TRBV11-2
CDR3: CASSLNEEQYF

size: medium-sized
J: TRBJ1-3
V: TRBV7-9
CDR3: CASRDGNTIYF

size: -
J: TRBJ2-7
V: TRBV4-2
CDR3: CASSQDSGASYYEQYF

size: -
J: TRBJ2-3
V: TRBV29-1
CDR3: CSVKQGLGTDTQYF

size: medium-sized
J: TRBJ2-1
V: TRBV3-1
CDR3: CASSFGQGYNEQFF

size: -
J: TRBJ2-1
V: TRBV7-9
CDR3: CASSLGQTYNEQFF

size: -
J: TRBJ1-2
V: TRBV30
CDR3: CAWSDDGRGGNYGYTF